This is a list of T cell receptor beta chains from one sample in a study of cytomegalovirus exposure and HLA in healthy donors. The data were produced by immunoSEQ multiplex PCR, yet TCRdb's version contains in-frame clones alone and is incomplete. The repertoire has approximately 170,000 clones, approximately 83% of them found once; the top ten carry 1% to 1.5%. Sequencing input: PBMCs. All receptors come from a boy younger than 10 in good health and CMV-seronegative. The CDR3 runs from the conserved cysteine through the conserved F or W. D genes are given only for firm matches. For some rows the clone size is stated as once, few or many, or as a class when expanded; others skip it.

size	D	V	J	DNA	CDR3
-	-	TRBV5-4	TRBJ2-2	TGTGCCACCACGCTGAGGGGGAGGGCAATGAGCGGGGAGCTGTTTTTT	CATTLRGRAMSGELFF
once	-	TRBV7-2	TRBJ2-3	TGTGCCAGCAGCCCCGAGAGGACAGATACGCAGTATTTT	CASSPERTDTQYF
-	-	TRBV6-6	TRBJ2-1	TGTGCCAGCGTCAAGGGGAGGTATGAGCAGTTCTTC	CASVKGRYEQFF
few	-	TRBV4-3	TRBJ1-4	TGCGCCAGCAGCCAAGGTGGGCGGGAGCCGCGCGAAAAACTGTTTTTT	CASSQGGREPREKLFF
-	-	TRBV7-2	TRBJ2-3	TGTGCCAGCAGCCTAACAGGGCCAGATACGCAGTATTTT	CASSLTGPDTQYF
few	TRBD1	TRBV29-1	TRBJ2-3	TGCAGCGGCTACTGGGACAGGGGAGGGACAGATACGCAGTATTTT	CSGYWDRGGTDTQYF
-	-	TRBV7-2	TRBJ1-1	TGTGCCAGCAGCTTTTACCAGTCGACTACTGAAGCTTTCTTT	CASSFYQSTTEAFF
-	-	TRBV7-9	TRBJ1-2	TGTGCCAGCAGCTTATCCCACAGGGACCTAGATGGCTACACCTTC	CASSLSHRDLDGYTF
-	-	TRBV7-2	TRBJ2-5	TGTGCCAGCAGCTTAGCGGGAGTGGGTGTTGTGTACTTC	CASSLAGVGVVYF
-	-	TRBV21-1	TRBJ1-6	TGTGCCAGCAGCAAAGGGGAGGACAAAGCAGTTGAGCCCCTCCACTTT	CASSKGEDKAVEPLHF
-	-	TRBV6-1	TRBJ2-1	TGTGCCAGCCCCTCAGCGGACGCCTACAATGAGCAGTTCTTC	CASPSADAYNEQFF
-	-	TRBV25-1	TRBJ1-2	TGTGCCAGCAGTGAATCAGGGTTGCGTGGCTACACCTTC	CASSESGLRGYTF
-	-	TRBV27	TRBJ1-3	TGTGCCAGCAGAGACAGACCCTCCTCTGGAAACACCATATATTTT	CASRDRPSSGNTIYF
-	-	TRBV4-1	TRBJ1-4	TGCGCCAGCAGCCATAGCGGGGGCCAAGATGAAAAACTGTTTTTT	CASSHSGGQDEKLFF
-	TRBD1	TRBV6-5	TRBJ2-7	TGTGCCAGTCGAAGGGGGCTAAACACCTACGAGCAGTACTTC	CASRRGLNTYEQYF
-	-	TRBV5-4	TRBJ2-1	TGTGCCAGCAGCCAACAGGGTTTCTACAATGAGCAGTTCTTC	CASSQQGFYNEQFF
-	-	TRBV6-5	TRBJ2-5	TGTGCCAGCAGTTTCAGGGCCCCGTGGGAGACCCAGTACTTC	CASSFRAPWETQYF
-	TRBD2	TRBV10-1	TRBJ2-1	TGCGCCAGCAGCGAGGGGACTAGCGGGCTACAGGGTGAGCAGTTCTTC	CASSEGTSGLQGEQFF
-	TRBD2	TRBV11-2	TRBJ2-3	TGTGCCAGCAGCCAGGGACTAGCGGGAGCTGGCGGCACAGATACGCAGTATTTT	CASSQGLAGAGGTDTQYF
once	-	TRBV19	TRBJ2-3	TGTGCCAGTAGTCTGGGGGCGATGGATACGCAGTATTTT	CASSLGAMDTQYF
-	-	TRBV7-2	TRBJ1-1	TGTGCCAGCAGACCGACAATACGCGACACTGAAGCTTTCTTT	CASRPTIRDTEAFF
-	-	TRBV6-6	TRBJ2-5	TGTGCCAGCACCCGGCAGGGGGGAGAGACCCAGTACTTC	CASTRQGGETQYF
-	-	TRBV2	TRBJ2-2	TGTGCCAGCAGTGTCCAGGGCCACACCGGGGAGCTGTTTTTT	CASSVQGHTGELFF
few	TRBD1	TRBV19	TRBJ2-2	TGTGCCAGTAGCCACTCCCCGGGACAGGGGATAACCGGGGAGCTGTTTTTT	CASSHSPGQGITGELFF
-	-	TRBV9	TRBJ1-1	TGTGCCAGCAGCGTAGCTCAGGGGCCGAGGGCTGAAGCTTTCTTT	CASSVAQGPRAEAFF
-	-	TRBV19	TRBJ2-4	TGTGCCAGTAGTATATGGCAGGGGTGGAACATTCAGTACTTC	CASSIWQGWNIQYF
few	-	TRBV19	TRBJ1-5	TGTGCCAGTAGTATGGGGATGAGCGGTCAGCCCCAGCATTTT	CASSMGMSGQPQHF
-	-	TRBV6-1	TRBJ2-4	TGTGCCAGCAGTGAACGGTGGGGGCTCTTGGACAAAAACATTCAGTACTTC	CASSERWGLLDKNIQYF
-	TRBD1	TRBV19	TRBJ1-1	TGTGCCAGTAGTCCTGGACAGGGAAGAGGGTTCACTGAAGCTTTCTTT	CASSPGQGRGFTEAFF
-	TRBD2	TRBV5-1	TRBJ2-5	TGCGCCAGCAGACCCGGGACTAGCGGATCGTACGAGACCCAGTACTTC	CASRPGTSGSYETQYF
-	-	TRBV5-4	TRBJ1-3	TGTGCCAGCAGCCTCGGACGGGGCTCTGGAAACACCATATATTTT	CASSLGRGSGNTIYF
-	TRBD2	TRBV7-2	TRBJ2-3	TGTGCCAGCAGCTTCCAGACTAGCGGCACAGATACGCAGTATTTT	CASSFQTSGTDTQYF
-	-	TRBV4-1	TRBJ2-3	TGCGCCAGCAGCCAAGCGGGGATAGGCACAGATACGCAGTATTTT	CASSQAGIGTDTQYF
once	TRBD2	TRBV11-2	TRBJ2-1	TGTGCCAGCAGCGACCCCAGGAGCGGGAGTCGCTATGAGCAGTTCTTC	CASSDPRSGSRYEQFF
-	TRBD1	TRBV18	TRBJ1-1	TGTGCCAGCTCACCAACCCGGGACAGACATGAAGCTTTCTTT	CASSPTRDRHEAFF
-	TRBD2	TRBV11-2	TRBJ2-1	TGTGCCAGCAGCCGAACAGTAGCGGGAGGAATCAATGAGCAGTTCTTC	CASSRTVAGGINEQFF
-	-	TRBV12-5	TRBJ1-1	TGTGCTAGTGGTTTGGCCAGCCCTGGGGGGGGCACTGAAGCTTTCTTT	CASGLASPGGGTEAFF
-	-	TRBV4-3	TRBJ2-2	TGCGCCAGCAGCCAAGACGGGGAGACAAACCCCGGGGAGCTGTTTTTT	CASSQDGETNPGELFF
-	TRBD1	TRBV5-1	TRBJ1-2	TGCGCCAGCAGCTTGGGGACAGGAGAGAACTATGGCTACACCTTC	CASSLGTGENYGYTF
-	-	TRBV19	TRBJ1-4	TGTGCCAGTAGTTTCAGGAAAACACCGGATGAAAAACTGTTTTTT	CASSFRKTPDEKLFF
once	-	TRBV5-1	TRBJ1-6	TGCGCCAGCAGCTTGGGACAGGTCGATTCACCCCTCCACTTT	CASSLGQVDSPLHF
-	TRBD1	TRBV4-1	TRBJ1-4	TGCGCCAGCAGCCCTGACAGGGGTGGGGAAAAACTGTTTTTT	CASSPDRGGEKLFF
-	-	TRBV18	TRBJ1-2	TGTGCCAGCTCACCACAAGGACTCGAAGGCTACACCTTC	CASSPQGLEGYTF
-	TRBD2	TRBV5-1	TRBJ2-1	TGCGCCAGCAGCCTACGCGTTAGCGGGAGCGGTGATGAGCAGTTCTTC	CASSLRVSGSGDEQFF
-	-	TRBV6-1	TRBJ1-6	TGTGCCAGCAGTGAAATGCACACCAATTCACCCCTCCACTTT	CASSEMHTNSPLHF
once	-	TRBV11-1	TRBJ2-3	TGTGCCAGCAGCTTAGCGCGGGGTGATACGCAGTATTTT	CASSLARGDTQYF
-	-	TRBV7-2	TRBJ2-3	TGTGCCAGCAGCCCCAGACAGTCCACGCAGTATTTT	CASSPRQSTQYF
-	-	TRBV5-6	TRBJ2-3	TGTGCCAGCAGCAAGGGGGGGGAAAGGGGGGCAGATACGCAGTATTTT	CASSKGGERGADTQYF
-	-	TRBV7-3	TRBJ2-1	TGTGCCAGCAGCTTAACAGCGGAAAAAGGCAATGAGCAGTTCTTC	CASSLTAEKGNEQFF
-	-	TRBV28	TRBJ2-7	TGTGCCAGCAGTTCAGGGAAGGGGGCCTACGAGCAGTACTTC	CASSSGKGAYEQYF
-	TRBD2	TRBV6-6	TRBJ2-5	TGTGCCAGCAGTTACGGTTCTAGCGGGGGCCAAGAGACCCAGTACTTC	CASSYGSSGGQETQYF
once	TRBD2	TRBV5-6	TRBJ2-7	TGTGCCAGCAGCTTGGGCGGGAGTATTGCCTACGAGCAGTACTTC	CASSLGGSIAYEQYF
-	-	TRBV27	TRBJ2-3	TGTGCCAGCAGTTTAAGACCCCGGGGCACAGATACGCAGTATTTT	CASSLRPRGTDTQYF